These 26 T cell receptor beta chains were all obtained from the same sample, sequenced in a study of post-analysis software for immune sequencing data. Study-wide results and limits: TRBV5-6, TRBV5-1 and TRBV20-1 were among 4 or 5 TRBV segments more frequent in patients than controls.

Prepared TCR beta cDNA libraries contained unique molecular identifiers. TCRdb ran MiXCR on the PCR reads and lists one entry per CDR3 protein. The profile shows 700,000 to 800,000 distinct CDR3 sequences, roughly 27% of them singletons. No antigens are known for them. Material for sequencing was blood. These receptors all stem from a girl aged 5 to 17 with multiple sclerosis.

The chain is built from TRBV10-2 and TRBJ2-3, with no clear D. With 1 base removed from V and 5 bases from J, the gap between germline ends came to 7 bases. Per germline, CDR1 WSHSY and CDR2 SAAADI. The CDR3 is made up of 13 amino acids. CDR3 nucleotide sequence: TGCGCCAGCAGTGAGTGGGCCGGAGATACGCAGTATTTT. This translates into CASSEWAGDTQYF.

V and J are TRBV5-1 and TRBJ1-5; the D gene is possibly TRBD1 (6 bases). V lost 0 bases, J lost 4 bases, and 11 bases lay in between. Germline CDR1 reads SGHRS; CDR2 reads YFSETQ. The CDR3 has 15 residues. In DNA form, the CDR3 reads TGCGCCAGCAGCTTGGTGGGGGGGCTGAATCAGCCCCAGCATTTT. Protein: CASSLVGGLNQPQHF.

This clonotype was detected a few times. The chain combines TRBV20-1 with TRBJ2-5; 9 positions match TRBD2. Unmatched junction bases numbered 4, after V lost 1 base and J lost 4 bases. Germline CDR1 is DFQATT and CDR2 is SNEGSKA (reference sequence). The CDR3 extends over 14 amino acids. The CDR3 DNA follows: TGCAGTGCTAGAGGGGGCGGGGGGGCAGAGACCCAGTACTTC. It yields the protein CSARGGGGAETQYF.

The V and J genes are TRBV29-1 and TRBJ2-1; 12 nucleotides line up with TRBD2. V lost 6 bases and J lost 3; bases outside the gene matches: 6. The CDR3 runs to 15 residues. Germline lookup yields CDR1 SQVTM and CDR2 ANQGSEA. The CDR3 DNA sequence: TGCAGCGTCGAGGGACTAGCGGGTCTCTACAATGAGCAGTTCTTC. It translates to CSVEGLAGLYNEQFF.

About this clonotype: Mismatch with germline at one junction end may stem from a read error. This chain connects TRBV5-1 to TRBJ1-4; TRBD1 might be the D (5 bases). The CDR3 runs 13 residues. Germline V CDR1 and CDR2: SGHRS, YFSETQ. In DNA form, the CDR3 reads TGCGCCAGCAGCTTGGCAGGGCGAGAAAAACGGTTTTTT. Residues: CASSLAGREKRFF.

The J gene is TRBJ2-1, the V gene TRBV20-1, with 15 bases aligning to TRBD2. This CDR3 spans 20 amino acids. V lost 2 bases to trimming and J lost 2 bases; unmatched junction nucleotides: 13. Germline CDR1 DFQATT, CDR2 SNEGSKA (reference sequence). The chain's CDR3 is CSARLWTSGRAKAPYNEQFF. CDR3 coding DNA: TGCAGTGCTAGATTATGGACTAGCGGGAGGGCCAAGGCCCCCTACAATGAGCAGTTCTTC.

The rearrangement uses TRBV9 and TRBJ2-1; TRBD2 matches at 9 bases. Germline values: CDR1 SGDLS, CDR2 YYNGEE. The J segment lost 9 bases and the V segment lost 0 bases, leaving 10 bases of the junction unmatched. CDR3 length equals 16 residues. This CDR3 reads CASSVEAGGPLGEQFF. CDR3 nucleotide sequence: TGTGCCAGCAGCGTAGAGGCGGGAGGGCCCCTCGGTGAGCAGTTCTTC.

The CDR3 bases are TGCAGCGCCGGACAGGGGATCGGTCAGCCCCAGCATTTT. The encoded protein is CSAGQGIGQPQHF. The chain uses TRBV29-1 and TRBJ1-5, with 9 positions matching TRBD1. The germline CDR1 and CDR2 sequences are SQVTM and ANQGSEA. This CDR3 has 13 amino acids. V lost 7 bases and J lost 6; bases outside the gene matches: 7.

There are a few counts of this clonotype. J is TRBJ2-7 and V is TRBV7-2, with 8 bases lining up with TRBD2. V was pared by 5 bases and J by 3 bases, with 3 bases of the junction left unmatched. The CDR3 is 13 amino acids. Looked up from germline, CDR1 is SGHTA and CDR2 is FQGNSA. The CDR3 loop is CASSVGTSYEQYF. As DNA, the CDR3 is TGTGCCAGCAGCGTAGGGACTAGCTACGAGCAGTACTTC.

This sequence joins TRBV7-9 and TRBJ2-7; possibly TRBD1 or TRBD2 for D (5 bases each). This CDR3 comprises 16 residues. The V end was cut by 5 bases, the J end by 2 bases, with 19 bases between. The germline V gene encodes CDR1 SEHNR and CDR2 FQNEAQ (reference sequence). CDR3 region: CASSESTGTATYEQYF. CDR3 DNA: TGTGCCAGCAGCGAGAGTACCGGGACGGCCACCTACGAGCAGTACTTC.

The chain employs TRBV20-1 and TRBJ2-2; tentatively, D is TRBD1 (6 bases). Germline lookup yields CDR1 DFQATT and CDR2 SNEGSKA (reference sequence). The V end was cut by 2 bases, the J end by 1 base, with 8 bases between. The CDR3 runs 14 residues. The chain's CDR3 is CSARPTGNTGELFF. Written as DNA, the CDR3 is TGCAGTGCTAGACCGACAGGGAACACCGGGGAGCTGTTTTTT.

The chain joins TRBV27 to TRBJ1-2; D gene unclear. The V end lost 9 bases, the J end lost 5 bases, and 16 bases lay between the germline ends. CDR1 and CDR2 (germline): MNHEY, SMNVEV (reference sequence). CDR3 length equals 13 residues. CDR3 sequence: CASGRDPAYGYTF. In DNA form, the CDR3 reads TGTGCCAGTGGCCGAGACCCCGCATATGGCTACACCTTC.

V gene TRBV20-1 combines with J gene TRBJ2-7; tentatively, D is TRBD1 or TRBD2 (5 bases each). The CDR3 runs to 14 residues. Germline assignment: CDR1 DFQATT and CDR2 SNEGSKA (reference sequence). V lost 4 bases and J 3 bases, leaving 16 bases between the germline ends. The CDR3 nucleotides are TGCAGTGCTACGGCCGGGGCAAACAGCTACGAGCAGTACTTC. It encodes CSATAGANSYEQYF.

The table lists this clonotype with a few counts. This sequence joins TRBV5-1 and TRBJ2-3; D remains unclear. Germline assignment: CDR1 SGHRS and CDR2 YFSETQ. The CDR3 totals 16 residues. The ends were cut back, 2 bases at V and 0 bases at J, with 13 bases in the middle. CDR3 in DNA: TGCGCCAGCAGCTTCGGTCGGCCTACTAGCACAGATACGCAGTATTTT. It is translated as CASSFGRPTSTDTQYF.

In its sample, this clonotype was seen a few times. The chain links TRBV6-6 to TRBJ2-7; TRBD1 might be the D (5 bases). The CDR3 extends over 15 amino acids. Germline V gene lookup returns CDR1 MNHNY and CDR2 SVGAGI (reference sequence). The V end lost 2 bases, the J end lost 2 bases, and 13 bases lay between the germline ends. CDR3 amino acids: CASSYVDTEPYEQYF. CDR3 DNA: TGTGCCAGCAGTTACGTGGACACGGAACCCTACGAGCAGTACTTC.

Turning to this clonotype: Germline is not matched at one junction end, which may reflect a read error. This CDR3 is CARSAGGPYEQYF. CDR3 coding DNA: TGTGCCCGCAGTGCAGGGGGCCCCTACGAGCAGTACTTC. The chain carries TRBV12-3 or TRBV12-4 and TRBJ2-7, with 8 positions matching TRBD1. The CDR3 loop spans 13 amino acids.

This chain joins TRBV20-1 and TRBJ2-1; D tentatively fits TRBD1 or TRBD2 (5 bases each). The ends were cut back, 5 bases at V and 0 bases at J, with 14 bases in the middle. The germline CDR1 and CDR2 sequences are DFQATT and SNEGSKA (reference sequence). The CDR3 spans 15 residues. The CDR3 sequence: CSAQSGGSSYNEQFF. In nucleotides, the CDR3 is TGCAGTGCTCAGAGTGGGGGTAGCTCCTACAATGAGCAGTTCTTC.

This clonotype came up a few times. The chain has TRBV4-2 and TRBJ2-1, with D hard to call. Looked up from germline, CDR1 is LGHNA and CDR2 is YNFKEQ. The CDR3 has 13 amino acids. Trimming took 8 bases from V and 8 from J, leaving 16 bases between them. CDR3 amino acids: CASGVAQRDEQFF. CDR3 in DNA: TGTGCCAGCGGGGTGGCCCAAAGGGATGAGCAGTTCTTC.

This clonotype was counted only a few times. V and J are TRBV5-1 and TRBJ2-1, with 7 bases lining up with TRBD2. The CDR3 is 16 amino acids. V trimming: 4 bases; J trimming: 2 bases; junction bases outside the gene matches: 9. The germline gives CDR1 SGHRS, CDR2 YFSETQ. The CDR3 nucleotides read TGCGCCAGCAGCCCAACGGCTAGCGGAGCCTACAATGAGCAGTTCTTC. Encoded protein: CASSPTASGAYNEQFF.

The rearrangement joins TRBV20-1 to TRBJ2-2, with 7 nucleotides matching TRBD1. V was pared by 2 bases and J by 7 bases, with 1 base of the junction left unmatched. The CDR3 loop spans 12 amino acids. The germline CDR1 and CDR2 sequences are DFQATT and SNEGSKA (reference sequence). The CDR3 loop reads CSARQGVGELFF. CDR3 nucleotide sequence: TGCAGTGCTAGACAGGGGGTCGGGGAGCTGTTTTTT.

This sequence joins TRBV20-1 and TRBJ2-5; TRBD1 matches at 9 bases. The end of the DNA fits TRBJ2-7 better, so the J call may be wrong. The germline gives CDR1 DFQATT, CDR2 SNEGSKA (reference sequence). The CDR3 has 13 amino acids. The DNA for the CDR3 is TGCAGTGCTAACCCGGGACAGGGTCACGAGCAGTACTTC. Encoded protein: CSANPGQGHEQYF.

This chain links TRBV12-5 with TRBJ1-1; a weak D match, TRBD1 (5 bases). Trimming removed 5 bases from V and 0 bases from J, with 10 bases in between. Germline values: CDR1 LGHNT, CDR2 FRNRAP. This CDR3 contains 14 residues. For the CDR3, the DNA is TGTGCTAGTGGTCAAGGACACCTGAACACTGAAGCTTTCTTT. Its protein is CASGQGHLNTEAFF.

The CDR3 reads CASSPGQGASWGYTF. The CDR3 DNA sequence: TGCGCCAGCAGCCCGGGACAGGGGGCGTCATGGGGCTACACCTTC. The V gene is TRBV5-1, the J gene TRBJ1-2; 12 bases align to TRBD1. Trimming took 4 bases from V and 8 from J; bases not matched to a gene: 9. Germline CDR1 and CDR2: SGHRS and YFSETQ. CDR3 length: 15 amino acids.

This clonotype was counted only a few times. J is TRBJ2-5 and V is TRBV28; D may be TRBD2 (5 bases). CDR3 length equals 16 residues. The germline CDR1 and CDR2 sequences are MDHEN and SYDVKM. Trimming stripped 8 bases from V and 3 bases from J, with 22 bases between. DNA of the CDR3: TGTGCCAGCTGGCCGGGCCTCCGTCGGGGTAAAGAGACCCAGTACTTC. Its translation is CASWPGLRRGKETQYF. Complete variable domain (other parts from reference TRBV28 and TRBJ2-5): DVKVTQSSRYLVKRTGEKVFLECVQDMDHENMFWYRQDPGLGLRLIYFSYDVKMKEKGDIPEGYSVSREKKERFSLILESASTNQTSMYLCASWPGLRRGKETQYFGPGTRLLVL.

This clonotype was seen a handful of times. CDR3 nucleotides: TGTGCCAGCAGCTTAGGGAAACAGGGCTGGGAGACCCAGTACTTC. Its protein product is CASSLGKQGWETQYF. The chain recombines TRBV7-9 with TRBJ2-5; TRBD1 is a possible D gene (6 bases). Germline V lookup: CDR1 SEHNR, CDR2 FQNEAQ (reference sequence). Trimming pared 1 base from V and 5 bases from J, leaving 14 bases between. The CDR3 has 15 amino acids. Supplemented by reference TRBV7-9 and TRBJ2-5, the full variable domain reads DTGVSQNPRHKITKRGQNVTFRCDPISEHNRLYWYRQTLGQGPEFLTYFQNEAQLEKSRLLSDRFSAERPKGSFSTLEIQRTEQGDSAMYLCASSLGKQGWETQYFGPGTRLLVL.

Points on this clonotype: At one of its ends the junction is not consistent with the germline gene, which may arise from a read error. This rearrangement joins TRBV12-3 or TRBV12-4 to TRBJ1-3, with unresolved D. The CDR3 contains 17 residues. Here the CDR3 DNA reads TGTGCCAGCAGTTTATATCGCGGGCCGAGCTCTGGAAACGCCATATATTTT. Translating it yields CASSLYRGPSSGNAIYF.